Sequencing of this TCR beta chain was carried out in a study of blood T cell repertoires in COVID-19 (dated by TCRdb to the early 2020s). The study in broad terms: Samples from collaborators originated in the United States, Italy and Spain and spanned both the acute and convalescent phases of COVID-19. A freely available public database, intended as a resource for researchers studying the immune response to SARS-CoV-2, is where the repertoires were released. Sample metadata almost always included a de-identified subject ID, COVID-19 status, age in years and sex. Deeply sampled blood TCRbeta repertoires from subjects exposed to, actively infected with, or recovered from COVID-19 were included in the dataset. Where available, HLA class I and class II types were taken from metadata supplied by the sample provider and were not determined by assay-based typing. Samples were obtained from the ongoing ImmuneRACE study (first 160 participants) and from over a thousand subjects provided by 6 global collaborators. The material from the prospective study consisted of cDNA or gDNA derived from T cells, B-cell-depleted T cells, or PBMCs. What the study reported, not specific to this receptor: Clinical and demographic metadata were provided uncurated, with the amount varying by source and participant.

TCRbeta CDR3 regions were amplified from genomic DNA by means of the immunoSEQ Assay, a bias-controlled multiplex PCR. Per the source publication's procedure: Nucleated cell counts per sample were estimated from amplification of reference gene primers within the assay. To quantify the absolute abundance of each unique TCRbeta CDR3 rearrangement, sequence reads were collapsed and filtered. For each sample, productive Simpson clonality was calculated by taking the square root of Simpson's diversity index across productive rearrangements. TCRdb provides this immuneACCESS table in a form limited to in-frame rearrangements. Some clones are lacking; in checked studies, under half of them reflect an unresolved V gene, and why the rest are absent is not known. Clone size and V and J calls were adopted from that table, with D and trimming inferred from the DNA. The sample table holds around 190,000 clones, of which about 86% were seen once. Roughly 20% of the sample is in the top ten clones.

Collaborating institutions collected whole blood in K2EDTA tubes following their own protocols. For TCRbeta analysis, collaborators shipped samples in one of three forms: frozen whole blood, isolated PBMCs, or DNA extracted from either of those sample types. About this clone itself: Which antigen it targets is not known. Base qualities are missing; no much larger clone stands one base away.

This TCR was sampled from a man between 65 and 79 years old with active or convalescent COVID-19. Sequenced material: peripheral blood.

The CDR3 region reads CASSAPGQAIQETQYF. In nucleotide form, the sequence is TGTGCCAGCAGCGCCCCCGGACAGGCCATCCAAGAGACCCAGTACTTC. This receptor chain uses TRBV7-9 and TRBJ2-5; 7 middle bases align to TRBD1. CDR1 and CDR2 were assigned from the germline V gene (reference sequence) as SEHNR and FQNEAQ. Trimming accounts for 5 bases at V and 1 base at J, while the number of junction bases matched to no gene is 10. Inclusive of the bounding cysteine and phenylalanine, the CDR3 is 16 residues long. Only the CDR3 portion is preserved as DNA: 48 bases, with reading frame beginning at the first base.